This TCR beta chain was documented in a study of shared clonotypes between healthy human individuals. The CDR3 loop spans 13 amino acids. Germline-derived CDR1 and CDR2 are SNHLY and FYNNEI. With 5 bases removed from V and 7 bases from J, the gap between germline ends came to 14 bases. The table came from immunoSEQ multiplex PCR; TCRdb's copy has only in-frame clones and leaves some out. Of around 940,000 clones in the sample, more than 75% are singletons; the top ten hold about 1.5%. This clone came up once. The sequenced sample consisted of memory CD4+ T cells sorted from blood. Subset: CD45RA-negative fraction. J is TRBJ1-1 and V is TRBV2; D call uncertain. The sequence was obtained from a man aged 18-30 years in good health. Here the CDR3 reads CASSPIREGEAFF. The CDR3, as DNA: TGTGCCAGCAGTCCAATCCGGGAAGGTGAAGCTTTCTTT.